The 10 T cell receptor beta chains below all came from one sample that was sequenced in a study of CD8+CD57+ T cells in acquired aplastic anemia. CDR3 and TCR beta VDJ profiling relied on a genomic DNA template. TCRdb analysed the reads with MiXCR anew, one entry per CDR3 protein. The sample contains more than 150,000 distinct CDR3 sequences, roughly 50% of which appear only once. The sequenced patients had an expansion of CD8+CD57+ cells seen by flow cytometry. The sample comprised sorted CD4+, CD8+, or CD8+CD57+ T cells (not recorded which) from PBMCs. The receptors here all came from a human donor with aplastic anemia.

V usage is TRBV5-4 and J usage is TRBJ2-1; TRBD2 agrees at 11 bases. CDR1 is SGHNT and CDR2 is YYREEE in the germline V gene (reference sequence). With V trimmed by 4 bases and J by 6 bases, 3 bases remained unmatched. This CDR3 contains 14 residues. This CDR3 is CASSPGTSGNEQFF. The CDR3, as DNA: TGTGCCAGCAGCCCCGGGACTAGCGGCAATGAGCAGTTCTTC.

This clonotype was seen only once. V gene TRBV20-1 combines with J gene TRBJ2-1; 9 bases map to TRBD2. In germline, CDR1 is DFQATT, CDR2 SNEGSKA (reference sequence). CDR3 size: 16 residues. Losses at the gene ends were 0 bases for V and 4 bases for J; bases not matched to a gene: 7. The CDR3 spells CSARDEAGGRYNEQFF. The CDR3 DNA sequence: TGCAGTGCTAGAGATGAGGCGGGGGGGAGATACAATGAGCAGTTCTTC.

This clonotype was detected once. Because the CDR3's place on the DNA is in doubt, the DNA is left out and the CDR3 is given as listed by TCRdb. The chain combines TRBV6-2 or TRBV6-3 with TRBJ2-5. CDR1 and CDR2 from the germline V gene are MNHEY and SVGEGT. Inclusive of both ends, the CDR3 amounts to 14 amino acids. The CDR3 loop is CASSSSYGGLTQYF.

This rearrangement joins TRBV10-3 to TRBJ2-3; 9 nucleotides agree with TRBD2. The ends lost 8 bases at V and 6 bases at J; junction bases unmatched: 3. The germline gives CDR1 ENHRY, CDR2 SYGVKD. This CDR3 spans 12 amino acids. CDR3 region: CAIAGGPDTQYF. The CDR3 DNA sequence: TGTGCCATCGCGGGAGGGCCTGATACGCAGTATTTT.

The chain links TRBV29-1 to TRBJ1-6; 9 bases fit TRBD1. The CDR3 length is 12 residues. V was clipped by 5 bases and J by 9 bases; unmatched bases: 2. Germline V gives CDR1 SQVTM, CDR2 ANQGSEA. CDR3: CSVRDRVSPLHF. DNA for the CDR3: TGCAGCGTTCGGGACAGGGTTTCACCCCTCCACTTT.

The V call is TRBV24-1, the J call TRBJ1-5; weak D call: TRBD1 (5 bases). This CDR3 has 13 amino acids. The ends were cut back, 10 bases at V and 4 bases at J, with 13 bases in the middle. Per the germline V gene, CDR1 is KGHDR and CDR2 is SFDVKD. CDR3 DNA sequence: TGTGCCACTGGGACTAGCGGGAATCAGCCCCAGCATTTT. Amino acid sequence: CATGTSGNQPQHF.

Concerning this clonotype itself: A much larger clone lies one base from this, so it may be a read error. The genes are TRBV5-1 and TRBJ2-1; TRBD2 matches 11 bases. The CDR3 contains 15 residues. The V gene end was trimmed by 1 base and the J gene end by 9 bases; junction bases not matched to a gene: 6. In germline, CDR1 is SGHRS, CDR2 YFSETQ. In DNA, the CDR3 is TGCGCCAGCAGCTTGCTAGCGGGGGGTGTCGGTGAGCAGTTCTTC. This sequence encodes CASSLLAGGVGEQFF.

This sequence joins TRBV5-4 and TRBJ2-5; D is ambiguous. The germline gives CDR1 SGHNT, CDR2 YYREEE (reference sequence). CDR3 size: 13 residues. V dropped 4 bases and J dropped 2 bases, with 9 bases sitting between them. The CDR3: CASSPDGQETQYF. The CDR3 nucleotides are TGTGCCAGCAGCCCGGATGGACAAGAGACCCAGTACTTC.

The chain has TRBV2 and TRBJ1-6, with a tentative D call TRBD1 (6 bases). The germline V gene encodes CDR1 SNHLY and CDR2 FYNNEI. The CDR3 sequence is 14 residues long. V dropped 1 base and J dropped 15 bases, with 16 bases sitting between them. CDR3 region: CASSEGRGIRLLHF. CDR3 in DNA: TGTGCCAGCAGTGAAGGCAGGGGCATCCGTCTCCTCCACTTT.

Concerning this clonotype itself: With a much larger clone just one base away, this may be a read error. The rearrangement links TRBV11-2 to TRBJ1-4, with a possible D match to TRBD1 (6 bases). The V gene's germline CDR1 is SGHAT and CDR2 FQNNGV. There are 14 residues in the CDR3. In nucleotides, the CDR3 is TGTTCCAGCAGCTTAGGGGGGGCAAATGAAAAACTGTTTTTT. This sequence encodes CSSSLGGANEKLFF.